Below, 6 T cell receptor beta chains from the same sample are listed, as sequenced in a study of post-analysis software for immune sequencing data. Prepared TCR beta cDNA libraries contained unique molecular identifiers. TCRdb re-called the PCR reads with MiXCR, one entry per CDR3 protein. The sample has over 700,000 distinct CDR3 sequences; roughly 29% are singletons. Antigens for these TCRs are unknown. Study observations and caveats: TRBV5-6, TRBV5-1 and TRBV20-1 belonged to a set of roughly 5 TRBV segments that were more frequent in patients than controls.

Sample: blood. The receptors derive from a girl aged 10-17 years with multiple sclerosis.

In this sample, this clonotype turned up many times. The genes are TRBV5-1 and TRBJ2-1; the D is unclear. V lost 3 bases to trimming and J lost 0 bases, with 10 bases between them. Germline V gives CDR1 SGHRS, CDR2 YFSETQ. The CDR3 has 15 amino acids. CDR3 sequence (DNA): TGCGCCAGCAGCTCCGACGGACCCTCCTACAATGAGCAGTTCTTC. Its translation: CASSSDGPSYNEQFF.

This clonotype turned up a few times. The chain combines TRBV12-3 or TRBV12-4 with TRBJ1-1, with D possibly matching TRBD1 (6 bases). The V end lost 7 bases, the J end lost 6 bases, and 21 bases lay between the germline ends. This CDR3 has 15 residues. The CDR3 sequence is CASTIRGGRDAEAFF. The CDR3 bases are TGTGCCAGCACCATAAGGGGGGGGAGGGATGCTGAAGCTTTCTTT.

This clonotype was counted between two and nine times. This chain links TRBV5-8 with TRBJ1-1; tentatively, D is TRBD1 (5 bases). Per the germline V gene, CDR1 is SGHTS and CDR2 is YDEGEE. V was pared by 4 bases and J by 12 bases, with 22 bases between. The CDR3 extends over 14 amino acids. CDR3 nucleotides: TGTGCCAGCAGCCCGGAGGTCGGGAGGGGCGTAACTTTCTTT. Translated: CASSPEVGRGVTFF. Looking up the rest from reference TRBV5-8 and TRBJ1-1 gives the full variable domain: EAGVTQSPTHLIKTRGQQATLRCSPISGHTSVYWYQQALGLGLQFLLWYDEGEERNRGNFPPRFSGRQFPNYSSELNVNALELEDSALYLCASSPEVGRGVTFFGQGTRLTVV.

V and J are TRBV19 and TRBJ2-3; D is unresolved. The CDR3 loop spans 16 amino acids. The germline V gene has CDR1 LNHDA and CDR2 SQIVND (reference sequence). V shed 1 base and J shed 0 bases, with 11 bases lying between them. CDR3 coding DNA: TGTGCCAGTAGTATAGCGGCAGCGCCTAGCACAGATACGCAGTATTTT. Amino acids: CASSIAAAPSTDTQYF. Full variable domain (outside the CDR3, taken from reference TRBV19 and TRBJ2-3): DGGITQSPKYLFRKEGQNVTLSCEQNLNHDAMYWYRQDPGQGLRLIYYSQIVNDFQKGDIAEGYSVSREKKESFPLTVTSAQKNPTAFYLCASSIAAAPSTDTQYFGPGTRLTVL.

The chain joins TRBV19 to TRBJ2-3; TRBD1 might be the D (6 bases). The ends were cut back, 3 bases at V and 6 bases at J, with 10 bases in the middle. The CDR3 extends over 13 amino acids. Germline lookup yields CDR1 LNHDA and CDR2 SQIVND (reference sequence). CDR3 coding DNA: TGTGCCAGTAGTATGGACAGTTGGGATACGCAGTATTTT. This codes for CASSMDSWDTQYF.

Of note for this clonotype: One end of the junction does not line up with germline, which may come from a read error. CDR3 nucleotide sequence: TGTGCCAGCAGCCCCCCGGGGGGGGGCTTCAATGGGCAGTTCTTC. This gives the protein CASSPPGGGFNGQFF. This chain links TRBV3-1 with TRBJ2-1; TRBD2 aligns across 8 bases. Germline assignment: CDR1 LGHDT and CDR2 YNNKEL (reference sequence). The CDR3 has 15 amino acids.